This TCR beta chain stems from a study of beta chain features in type 1 diabetes. About the research overall: Healthy donors resembled patients in age, gender and cell yields. Findings and limits, study-wide: A possible short-template PCR bias applies equally to patients and controls. High-TCR-expressing cells could be over-represented by cDNA sequencing.

Comment on this clone: What it binds is unknown.

Germline V lookup: CDR1 MNHEY, CDR2 SMNVEV (reference sequence). The CDR3 covers 16 residues. V was pared by 2 bases and J by 0 bases, with 2 bases of the junction left unmatched. Every bit of the isolated RNA underwent reverse transcription, so sequencing read expressed TCRB transcripts. Clones were read by immunoSEQ multiplex PCR, and TCRdb kept only the in-frame ones, dropping some. Seen here are about 930,000 clones, 15% to 20% observed once, and the top ten hold 0.02% to 0.03%. The rearrangement links TRBV27 to TRBJ2-3; 10 nucleotides agree with TRBD2. The material sequenced was naive CD4+ T cells from blood. The receptor's source is a woman under 30 in good health. Written as DNA, the CDR3 is TGTGCCAGCAGTTTACTAGCGGGAGCTAGCACAGATACGCAGTATTTT. Protein product: CASSLLAGASTDTQYF.